This T cell receptor (beta chain) was captured by sequencing in a study of T-cell reconstitution after alpha-beta-depleted transplantation in children. This clonotype was counted once. Preparation of the TCRbeta library was carried out with unique molecular identifiers. TCRdb independently ran MiXCR on the PCR reads; one entry per CDR3 protein. Altogether 500,000 or so distinct CDR3 sequences are present, 32% being singletons, with the ten largest covering roughly 2.5%. The junction had 10 bases not matched to a gene; V was cut back by 2 bases and J by 8 bases. The CDR3 is made up of 15 amino acids. Per the germline V gene, CDR1 is SGHKS and CDR2 is YYEKEE (reference sequence).

The V call is TRBV5-5, the J call TRBJ1-2, with TRBD1 matching over 9 bases. The source is a human donor who donated a stem cell graft to a child with aplastic anemia. Material: PBMCs from the stem cell graft donor, obtained from the stem cell graft. The CDR3 DNA sequence: TGTGCCAGCAGCTTCGGCACAGGGGGCCTTAGCGGCTACACCTTC. It translates to CASSFGTGGLSGYTF. The full variable domain, completed using reference TRBV5-5 and TRBJ1-2, is DAGVTQSPTHLIKTRGQQVTLRCSPISGHKSVSWYQQVLGQGPQFIFQYYEKEERGRGNFPDRFSARQFPNYSSELNVNALLLGDSALYLCASSFGTGGLSGYTFGSGTRLTVV.